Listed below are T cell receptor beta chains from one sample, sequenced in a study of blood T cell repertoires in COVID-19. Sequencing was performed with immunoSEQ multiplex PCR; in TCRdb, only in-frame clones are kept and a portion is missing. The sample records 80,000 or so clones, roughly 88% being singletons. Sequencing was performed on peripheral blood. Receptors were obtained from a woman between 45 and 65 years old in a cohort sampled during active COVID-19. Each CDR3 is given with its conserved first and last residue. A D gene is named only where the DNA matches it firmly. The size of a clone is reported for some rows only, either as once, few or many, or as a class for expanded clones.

CDR3aa: CASSESGYYEQYF
CDR3nt: TGTGCCAGCAGTGAATCAGGTTACTACGAGCAGTACTTC
len: 13
d_gene: NA
abundance: NA
j_gene: TRBJ2-7
v_gene: TRBV28

CDR3aa: CASSLLAGPYEQYF
CDR3nt: TGTGCCAGCAGCTTACTAGCGGGACCCTACGAGCAGTACTTC
len: 14
d_gene: TRBD2
abundance: NA
j_gene: TRBJ2-7
v_gene: TRBV11-2

CDR3aa: CASRDRLRTFF
CDR3nt: TGTGCCAGCAGGGACAGGCTGAGAACTTTCTTT
len: 11
d_gene: TRBD1
abundance: NA
j_gene: TRBJ1-1
v_gene: TRBV25-1

CDR3aa: CAWSSRDRWYEQYF
CDR3nt: TGTGCCTGGAGCAGCCGGGACAGGTGGTACGAGCAGTACTTC
len: 14
d_gene: TRBD1
abundance: NA
j_gene: TRBJ2-7
v_gene: TRBV30

CDR3aa: CASSSEQGSYEQYF
CDR3nt: TGCGCCAGCAGCTCAGAACAGGGTTCCTACGAGCAGTACTTC
len: 14
d_gene: NA
abundance: few
j_gene: TRBJ2-7
v_gene: TRBV5-1

CDR3aa: CASSPPGQGVTGELFF
CDR3nt: TGTGCCAGCAGCCCTCCGGGACAGGGGGTCACCGGGGAGCTGTTTTTT
len: 16
d_gene: TRBD1
abundance: NA
j_gene: TRBJ2-2
v_gene: TRBV4-2

CDR3aa: CASSLGGQVYEQYF
CDR3nt: TGCGCCAGCAGCTTGGGGGGACAGGTCTACGAGCAGTACTTC
len: 14
d_gene: TRBD1
abundance: NA
j_gene: TRBJ2-7
v_gene: TRBV5-1

CDR3aa: CSARDGRTQYF
CDR3nt: TGCAGTGCTAGAGATGGGCGGACCCAGTACTTC
len: 11
d_gene: NA
abundance: NA
j_gene: TRBJ2-5
v_gene: TRBV20-1

CDR3aa: CASSIEVASGVSYEQYF
CDR3nt: TGTGCCAGTAGTATAGAGGTGGCTAGCGGAGTCTCCTACGAGCAGTACTTC
len: 17
d_gene: TRBD2
abundance: NA
j_gene: TRBJ2-7
v_gene: TRBV19

CDR3aa: CASSTDRLEAFF
CDR3nt: TGTGCCAGCTCAACGGACAGACTTGAAGCTTTCTTT
len: 12
d_gene: NA
abundance: NA
j_gene: TRBJ1-1
v_gene: TRBV18

CDR3aa: CASRRDSTDTQYF
CDR3nt: TGTGCCAGCAGGCGGGACAGCACAGATACGCAGTATTTT
len: 13
d_gene: NA
abundance: NA
j_gene: TRBJ2-3
v_gene: TRBV7-9

CDR3aa: CASSYGGGGSYF
CDR3nt: TGTGCCAGCAGCTACGGCGGGGGCGGGTCATACTTC
len: 12
d_gene: NA
abundance: NA
j_gene: TRBJ2-5
v_gene: TRBV12-3/TRBV12-4

CDR3aa: CASRRRQVNYGYTF
CDR3nt: TGTGCCAGTAGGCGTCGACAGGTTAACTATGGCTACACCTTC
len: 14
d_gene: NA
abundance: NA
j_gene: TRBJ1-2
v_gene: TRBV19

CDR3aa: CSATSTDTQYF
CDR3nt: TGCAGTGCAACTAGCACAGATACGCAGTATTTT
len: 11
d_gene: NA
abundance: NA
j_gene: TRBJ2-3
v_gene: TRBV20-1

CDR3aa: CAIARGGETQYF
CDR3nt: TGTGCCATTGCGCGGGGCGGGGAGACCCAGTACTTC
len: 12
d_gene: NA
abundance: NA
j_gene: TRBJ2-5
v_gene: TRBV28

CDR3aa: CASSVGLRAGAPEQYF
CDR3nt: TGTGCCAGCAGTGTGGGACTTCGGGCGGGGGCACCCGAGCAGTACTTC
len: 16
d_gene: NA
abundance: NA
j_gene: TRBJ2-7
v_gene: TRBV5-6

CDR3aa: CASRQGAMYGYTF
CDR3nt: TGTGCCAGTCGACAGGGGGCAATGTATGGCTACACCTTC
len: 13
d_gene: TRBD1
abundance: NA
j_gene: TRBJ1-2
v_gene: TRBV2

CDR3aa: CASSPTLGHEKLFF
CDR3nt: TGTGCCAGCAGCCCCACCCTGGGCCATGAAAAACTGTTTTTT
len: 14
d_gene: NA
abundance: NA
j_gene: TRBJ1-4
v_gene: TRBV5-5

CDR3aa: CASSPGTGEGQPQHF
CDR3nt: TGTGCCAGCAGCCCAGGGACAGGGGAAGGCCAGCCCCAGCATTTT
len: 15
d_gene: TRBD1
abundance: NA
j_gene: TRBJ1-5
v_gene: TRBV7-9

CDR3aa: CASSFRQGIDEQYF
CDR3nt: TGTGCCAGCAGCTTCCGACAGGGTATCGACGAGCAGTACTTC
len: 14
d_gene: TRBD1
abundance: NA
j_gene: TRBJ2-7
v_gene: TRBV7-9

CDR3aa: CASSLSPTQSGRAGTQYF
CDR3nt: TGTGCCAGCAGTTTATCCCCTACACAAAGCGGGAGGGCCGGTACGCAGTATTTT
len: 18
d_gene: TRBD2
abundance: NA
j_gene: TRBJ2-3
v_gene: TRBV27

CDR3aa: CASRGRSDTQYF
CDR3nt: TGTGCCAGTAGGGGGAGGTCGGATACGCAGTATTTT
len: 12
d_gene: NA
abundance: NA
j_gene: TRBJ2-3
v_gene: TRBV19

CDR3aa: CAIGGYLSADTQYF
CDR3nt: TGTGCCATCGGGGGGTACCTGTCAGCGGATACGCAGTATTTT
len: 14
d_gene: TRBD2
abundance: NA
j_gene: TRBJ2-3
v_gene: TRBV28

CDR3aa: CASSPGQSYEQYF
CDR3nt: TGTGCCAGCAGCCCGGGACAGTCCTACGAGCAGTACTTC
len: 13
d_gene: TRBD1
abundance: NA
j_gene: TRBJ2-7
v_gene: TRBV28

CDR3aa: CASSILNTEAFF
CDR3nt: TGTGCCAGTAGTATCTTGAACACTGAAGCTTTCTTT
len: 12
d_gene: NA
abundance: NA
j_gene: TRBJ1-1
v_gene: TRBV19

CDR3aa: CASSVGSSGQNEQFF
CDR3nt: TGTGCCAGCAGCGTAGGGTCTAGCGGGCAGAATGAGCAGTTCTTC
len: 15
d_gene: TRBD2
abundance: NA
j_gene: TRBJ2-1
v_gene: TRBV9

CDR3aa: CASSARTPDRGSSYEQYF
CDR3nt: TGTGCCAGTAGTGCTCGAACCCCCGACAGGGGTTCCTCCTACGAGCAGTACTTC
len: 18
d_gene: TRBD1
abundance: NA
j_gene: TRBJ2-7
v_gene: TRBV19

CDR3aa: CAISLTGGMDEQYF
CDR3nt: TGTGCCATCAGCCTGACAGGGGGGATGGACGAGCAGTACTTC
len: 14
d_gene: TRBD1
abundance: NA
j_gene: TRBJ2-7
v_gene: TRBV10-3

CDR3aa: CASSPTGINTDTQYF
CDR3nt: TGTGCCAGCAGTCCGACAGGTATTAACACAGATACGCAGTATTTT
len: 15
d_gene: NA
abundance: NA
j_gene: TRBJ2-3
v_gene: TRBV28

CDR3aa: CAWSRDRGLYGYTF
CDR3nt: TGTGCCTGGAGCCGGGACAGGGGGCTATATGGCTACACCTTC
len: 14
d_gene: TRBD1
abundance: NA
j_gene: TRBJ1-2
v_gene: TRBV30

CDR3aa: CSVVGLARNEQFF
CDR3nt: TGCAGCGTTGTAGGCCTAGCGAGGAATGAGCAGTTCTTC
len: 13
d_gene: NA
abundance: NA
j_gene: TRBJ2-1
v_gene: TRBV29-1

CDR3aa: CASSRPRGASYEQYF
CDR3nt: TGTGCCAGCAGTCGTCCCCGGGGGGCCTCCTACGAGCAGTACTTC
len: 15
d_gene: NA
abundance: NA
j_gene: TRBJ2-7
v_gene: TRBV6-5

CDR3aa: CASSLGTSSSNEQYF
CDR3nt: TGTGCCAGCAGCTTAGGAACGTCCTCGTCTAACGAGCAGTACTTC
len: 15
d_gene: NA
abundance: once
j_gene: TRBJ2-7
v_gene: TRBV11-3